This is a list of T cell receptor beta chains from one sample in a study of metastatic and nonmetastatic thyroid tumors. MiXCR reprocessed the PCR reads for TCRdb. The sample contains 15,000 or so clones, over 10% of which appear only once. Sequencing was performed on blood. These receptor sequences come from a female donor with papillary thyroid cancer or a benign thyroid nodule (not recorded which). Some clones in this sample may be carry-over from other donors' samples. Each CDR3 is given with its conserved first and last residue. D genes are given only for firm matches. The listing skips clone size in some rows; elsewhere it reads once, few, many or a size class.

size,J,D,V,length,CDR3,DNA
many,TRBJ2-1,.,TRBV20-1,13,CSATSGSYNEQFF,TGCAGTGCTACATCCGGGTCCTACAATGAGCAGTTCTTC
many,TRBJ2-1,.,TRBV5-1,13,CASSLDTHNEQFF,TGCGCCAGCAGCTTGGACACTCACAATGAGCAGTTCTTC
many,TRBJ1-5,TRBD1,TRBV18,14,CASSPGTGDQPQHF,TGTGCCAGCTCACCCGGCACAGGGGATCAGCCCCAGCATTTT
few,TRBJ2-2,.,TRBV6-1,16,CATPFQGALDTGELFF,TGTGCCACCCCTTTTCAGGGCGCTCTGGACACCGGGGAGCTGTTTTTT
.,TRBJ1-6,TRBD1,TRBV6-1,13,CASSDRVNSPLHF,TGTGCCAGCAGCGACAGGGTGAATTCACCCCTCCACTTT
many,TRBJ2-7,.,TRBV20-1,12,CSARVVVGEQYF,TGCAGTGCTAGGGTGGTGGTAGGTGAGCAGTACTTC
many,TRBJ1-4,.,TRBV25-1,13,CASSEQGGEKLFF,TGTGCCAGCAGTGAACAGGGTGGAGAAAAACTGTTTTTT
medium-sized,TRBJ2-7,.,TRBV19,14,CASSPTYGRYEQYF,TGTGCCAGTAGTCCCACTTATGGACGATACGAGCAGTACTTC
many,TRBJ2-2,TRBD2,TRBV4-3,18,CASSQAVGTSISIGELFF,TGCGCCAGCAGCCAAGCCGTTGGGACTAGTATTTCTATAGGGGAGCTGTTTTTT
medium-sized,TRBJ1-2,.,TRBV27,13,CASSLGRGYGYTF,TGTGCCAGCAGTTTGGGCAGGGGCTATGGCTACACCTTC
many,TRBJ2-5,.,TRBV4-2,15,CASSPADGGEETQYF,TGTGCCAGCAGCCCAGCAGATGGGGGAGAAGAGACCCAGTACTTC
many,TRBJ2-1,.,TRBV20-1,12,CSAERTSHEQFF,TGCAGTGCTGAGCGGACTTCACATGAGCAGTTCTTC
few,TRBJ1-3,.,TRBV6-1,14,CASSKDNSGNTIYF,TGTGCCAGCAGCAAGGACAACTCTGGAAACACCATATATTTT
many,TRBJ1-3,.,TRBV4-3,13,CASSQDTQNTIYF,TGCGCCAGCAGCCAAGACACCCAAAACACCATATATTTT
many,TRBJ2-7,.,TRBV2,15,CASKMDATQTYEQYF,TGTGCCAGCAAAATGGACGCGACGCAGACGTACGAGCAGTACTTC
many,TRBJ2-7,.,TRBV27,13,CASTGPNHDEQYF,TGTGCCAGCACGGGACCTAACCATGACGAGCAGTACTTC
many,TRBJ1-2,TRBD1,TRBV14,16,CASSQGTGRLFYGYTF,TGTGCCAGCAGCCAAGGGACAGGGAGGCTTTTCTATGGCTACACCTTC
.,TRBJ2-5,TRBD2,TRBV7-9,14,CASNAGLAGETQYF,TGTGCCAGCAACGCGGGACTAGCGGGAGAGACCCAGTACTTC
many,TRBJ1-5,.,TRBV15,14,CATSRVGFNQPQHF,TGTGCCACCAGCAGAGTCGGATTCAATCAGCCCCAGCATTTT
many,TRBJ2-5,.,TRBV25-1,12,CASSGTLGTQYF,TGTGCCAGCAGTGGCACCCTCGGGACCCAGTACTTC
.,TRBJ2-3,.,TRBV10-3,15,CAISESWGEPGTQYF,TGTGCCATCAGTGAGTCATGGGGCGAGCCAGGTACGCAGTATTTT
many,TRBJ1-1,TRBD1,TRBV7-6,13,CASSFDRDTEAFF,TGTGCCAGCAGCTTCGACAGGGACACTGAAGCTTTCTTT
many,TRBJ1-1,.,TRBV5-1,15,CASSLDPEANTEAFF,TGCGCCAGCAGCTTGGACCCGGAAGCGAACACTGAAGCTTTCTTT
many,TRBJ2-1,TRBD1,TRBV20-1,15,CSASTGQESSDEQFF,TGCAGTGCTAGTACAGGACAGGAAAGTTCTGATGAGCAGTTCTTC
many,TRBJ1-2,.,TRBV20-1,12,CSARTGVNGYTF,TGCAGTGCTAGAACCGGTGTGAACGGCTACACCTTC
medium-sized,TRBJ1-2,.,TRBV12-3/TRBV12-4,14,CASSSWTSLYGYTF,TGTGCCAGCAGTTCCTGGACATCTCTCTATGGCTACACCTTC
medium-sized,TRBJ2-7,TRBD2,TRBV6-2/TRBV6-3,13,CASSRLAAAEQYF,TGTGCCAGCAGCCGACTAGCGGCGGCCGAGCAGTACTTC
many,TRBJ2-3,TRBD1,TRBV19,18,CASTKGQGVSGGSDTQYF,TGTGCCAGTACCAAGGGACAGGGCGTCTCGGGGGGATCAGATACGCAGTATTTT
many,TRBJ2-3,.,TRBV3-1,15,CASSPRLGDSDTQYF,TGTGCCAGCAGCCCAAGACTAGGAGATTCAGATACGCAGTATTTT
.,TRBJ1-6,.,TRBV30,16,CAWSARGQRYNSPLHF,TGTGCCTGGAGTGCCCGGGGTCAGCGCTATAATTCACCCCTCCACTTT
many,TRBJ2-2,TRBD1,TRBV7-2,13,CASSYRGPGELFF,TGTGCCAGCAGCTACAGGGGGCCCGGGGAGCTGTTTTTT